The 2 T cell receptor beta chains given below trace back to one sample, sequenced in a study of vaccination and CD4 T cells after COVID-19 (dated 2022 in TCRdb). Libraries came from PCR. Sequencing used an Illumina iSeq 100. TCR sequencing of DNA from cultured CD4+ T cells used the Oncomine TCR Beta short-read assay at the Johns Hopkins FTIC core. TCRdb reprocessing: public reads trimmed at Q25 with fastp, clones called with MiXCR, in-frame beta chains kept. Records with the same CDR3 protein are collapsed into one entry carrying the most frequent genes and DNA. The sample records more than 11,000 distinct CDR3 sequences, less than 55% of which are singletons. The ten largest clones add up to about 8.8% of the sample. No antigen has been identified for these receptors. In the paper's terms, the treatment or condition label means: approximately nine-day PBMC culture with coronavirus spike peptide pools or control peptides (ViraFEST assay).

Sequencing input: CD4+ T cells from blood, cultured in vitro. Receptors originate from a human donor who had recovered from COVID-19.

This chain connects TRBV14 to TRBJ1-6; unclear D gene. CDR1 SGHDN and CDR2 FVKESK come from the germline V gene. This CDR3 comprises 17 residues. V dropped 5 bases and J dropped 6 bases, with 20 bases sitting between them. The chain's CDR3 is CASSAGFGVGGNSPLHF. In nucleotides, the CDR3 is TGTGCCAGCAGCGCAGGATTCGGGGTGGGTGGTAATTCACCCCTCCACTTT.

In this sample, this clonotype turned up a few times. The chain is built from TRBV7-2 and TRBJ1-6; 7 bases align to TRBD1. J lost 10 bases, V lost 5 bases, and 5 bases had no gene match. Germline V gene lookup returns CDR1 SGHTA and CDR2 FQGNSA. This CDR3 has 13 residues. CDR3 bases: TGTGCCAGCAGCCCCGGGACAGACTCACCCCTCCACTTT. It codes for CASSPGTDSPLHF.